This T cell receptor beta chain was captured by sequencing in a study of control samples from healthy donors and cancer patients. Produced via immunoSEQ multiplex PCR; TCRdb's table is partial and in-frame only. The sample holds around 75,000 clones, around 92% seen once. The CDR3 runs to 15 residues. Trimming pared 3 bases from V and 2 bases from J, leaving 11 bases between. Germline CDR1 is DFQATT and CDR2 is SNEGSKA (reference sequence). Sample: blood. This receptor was obtained from a woman in her sixties or seventies in good health. This rearrangement joins TRBV20-1 to TRBJ1-6; D is ambiguous. CDR3 sequence reads: CSASIAAPYNSPLHF. The CDR3 DNA follows: TGCAGTGCTAGTATTGCCGCGCCCTATAATTCACCCCTCCACTTT.